The following is a TCR beta chain sequence with its context. The antigen is not known. The sample originates from a study of blood T cells in healthy people across ages. Study-level findings and limits: When set beside aged donors, long-lived donors presented more naive CD4+ cells and higher diversity.

It was with a sample-barcoded 5' primer and a J-beta primer mix that a second PCR of roughly 6 to 11 cycles was run. Each cDNA molecule, via a template-switch adaptor with 12 random nucleotides, was tagged. One entry per CDR3 protein, called by TCRdb with MiXCR from the 5' RACE reads. The sample records roughly 1.9 million distinct CDR3 sequences, approximately 39% being singletons. PBMCs were isolated at a quantity of at least 6 million per sample. Total RNA was isolated from each sample in quantities of at least 5.5 micrograms. The CDR3 is made up of 15 amino acids. Germline loops: CDR1 SQVTM, CDR2 ANQGSEA. The ends were cut back, 2 bases at V and 4 bases at J, with 17 bases in the middle.

The sequenced sample was blood. This clonotype originated in a human donor in good health. The chain combines TRBV29-1 with TRBJ1-1, with D possibly matching TRBD1 (5 bases). Written as DNA, the CDR3 is TGCAGCGTTGAATTGGGGGGGAACTTATTCACTGAAGCTTTCTTT. It is translated as CSVELGGNLFTEAFF. The whole variable domain, filled in from reference TRBV29-1 and TRBJ1-1, reads SAVISQKPSRDICQRGTSLTIQCQVDSQVTMMFWYRQQPGQSLTLIATANQGSEATYESGFVIDKFPISRPNLTFSTLTVSNMSPEDSSIYLCSVELGGNLFTEAFFGQGTRLTVV.